Each of the 7 T cell receptor beta chains below was sequenced from the same sample in a study of long-term antiretroviral therapy in people with HIV. Running of the v3.0 immunoSEQ assay took place at survey level. Clones were sequenced by immunoSEQ multiplex PCR, and TCRdb holds only the in-frame ones, with some missing. Of more than 15,000 clones in the sample, about three quarters were seen once. The specimen comprised unsorted PBMCs, sampled at the start of antiretroviral therapy, before treatment. The source is a woman between 40 and 50 years old with HIV.

The chain couples TRBV6-5 to TRBJ1-1; D uncertain. Germline V lookup: CDR1 MNHEY, CDR2 SVGAGI. The CDR3 totals 13 residues. V lost 4 bases and J lost 1, with 7 bases in between. CDR3 protein: CASSFQRNTEAFF. The CDR3, as DNA: TGTGCCAGCAGTTTCCAGAGGAACACTGAAGCTTTCTTT.

The chain carries TRBV4-3 and TRBJ1-5, with 9 positions matching TRBD1. The CDR3 sequence is 18 residues long. J lost 4 bases, V lost 0 bases, and 10 bases had no gene match. Germline lookup yields CDR1 LGHNA and CDR2 YSLEER. CDR3 region: CASSQDKVTGGWNQPQHF. The CDR3 coding sequence is TGCGCCAGCAGCCAAGATAAGGTAACAGGGGGCTGGAATCAGCCCCAGCATTTT.

This clone has a single count. This rearrangement joins TRBV6-6 to TRBJ2-3; 8 bases map to TRBD2. Germline CDR1 and CDR2: MNHNY and SVGAGI (reference sequence). CDR3 length: 13 residues. The V gene end was trimmed by 10 bases and the J gene end by 6 bases; junction bases not matched to a gene: 9. CDR3 DNA: TGTGCCACCACTAGCGGACCGTCTGATACGCAGTATTTT. Translation: CATTSGPSDTQYF.

The chain couples TRBV5-1 to TRBJ2-5; D perhaps matches TRBD1 (6 bases). Trimming took off 1 base at V and 3 bases at J, with 13 bases between the two ends. In germline, CDR1 is SGHRS, CDR2 YFSETQ. The CDR3 runs to 15 residues. The CDR3 region has the DNA TGCGCCAGCAGCTTGTCGGACAGTTCTAAAGAGACCCAGTACTTC. Its translation: CASSLSDSSKETQYF.

This clone was picked up one time. The chain couples TRBV25-1 to TRBJ1-1; 7 nucleotides agree with TRBD1. V lost 3 bases to trimming and J lost 1 base; unmatched junction nucleotides: 2. The CDR3 runs 14 residues. Germline V CDR1 and CDR2: MGHDK, SYGVNS. The CDR3 loop reads CASSEGQSNTEAFF. As DNA, the CDR3 is TGTGCCAGCAGTGAGGGACAGTCGAACACTGAAGCTTTCTTT.

The genes are TRBV6-5 and TRBJ1-4; TRBD1 agrees at 10 bases. The CDR3 sequence is 14 residues long. Germline CDR1 and CDR2: MNHEY and SVGAGI. The V gene end was trimmed by 6 bases and the J gene end by 8 bases; junction bases not matched to a gene: 6. In DNA form, the CDR3 reads TGTGCCAGCAGGGGGACAGGGGATCACGAAAAACTGTTTTTT. It translates to CASRGTGDHEKLFF.

This rearrangement joins TRBV28 to TRBJ1-5; D remains unclear. Germline values: CDR1 MDHEN, CDR2 SYDVKM. The V end was cut by 3 bases, the J end by 9 bases, with 9 bases between. The length of the CDR3 is 12 residues. In nucleotides, the CDR3 is TGTGCCAGCAGTTTGGGAAACTCGCCCCAGCATTTT. It codes for CASSLGNSPQHF.